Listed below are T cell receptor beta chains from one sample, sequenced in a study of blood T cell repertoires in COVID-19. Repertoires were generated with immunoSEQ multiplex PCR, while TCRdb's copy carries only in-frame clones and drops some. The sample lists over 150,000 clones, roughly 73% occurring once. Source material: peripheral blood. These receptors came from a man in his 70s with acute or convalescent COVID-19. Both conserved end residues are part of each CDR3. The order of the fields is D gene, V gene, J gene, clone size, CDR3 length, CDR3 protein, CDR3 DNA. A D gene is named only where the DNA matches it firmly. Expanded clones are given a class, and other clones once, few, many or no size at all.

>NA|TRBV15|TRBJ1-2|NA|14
CATSSARSEYGYTF
TGTGCCACCAGCAGCGCGAGGAGTGAGTATGGCTACACCTTC
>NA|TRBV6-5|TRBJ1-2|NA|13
CASSYGGTSGYTF
TGTGCCAGCAGTTACGGGGGCACTTCTGGCTACACCTTC
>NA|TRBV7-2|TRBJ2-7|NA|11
CASSLSREQYF
TGTGCCAGCAGCCTAAGCCGCGAGCAGTACTTC
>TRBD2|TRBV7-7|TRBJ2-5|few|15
CASSKREGEWETQYF
TGTGCTAGCAGCAAGCGGGAGGGTGAATGGGAGACCCAGTACTTC
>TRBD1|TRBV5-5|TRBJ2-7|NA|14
CASSFGTGGTEQYF
TGTGCCAGCAGCTTCGGGACAGGGGGCACCGAGCAGTACTTC
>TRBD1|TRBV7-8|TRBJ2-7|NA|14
CASSSRDRVNEQYF
TGTGCCAGCAGCTCCCGGGACAGGGTCAACGAGCAGTACTTC
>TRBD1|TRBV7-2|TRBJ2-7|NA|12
CASGRQGYEQYF
TGTGCCAGCGGCCGACAGGGCTACGAGCAGTACTTC
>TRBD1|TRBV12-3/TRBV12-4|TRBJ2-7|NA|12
CASSRTGVEQYF
TGTGCCAGCAGTCGGACAGGGGTCGAGCAGTACTTC
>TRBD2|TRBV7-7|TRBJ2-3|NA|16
CASSLSPSGDTDTQYF
TGTGCCAGCAGCTTAAGCCCTAGCGGGGACACAGATACGCAGTATTTT
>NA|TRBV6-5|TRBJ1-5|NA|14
CASTTGLENQPQHF
TGTGCCAGCACCACAGGGTTGGAGAATCAGCCCCAGCATTTT
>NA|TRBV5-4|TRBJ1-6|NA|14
CASSFDRISSPLHF
TGTGCCAGCAGCTTTGACAGGATCAGCTCACCCCTCCACTTT
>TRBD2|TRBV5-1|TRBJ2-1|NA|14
CASSLSSGYNEQFF
TGCGCCAGCAGCTTGTCTAGCGGGTACAATGAGCAGTTCTTC
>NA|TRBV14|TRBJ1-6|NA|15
CASSPTTGINSPLHF
TGTGCCAGCAGCCCCACGACAGGAATTAATTCACCCCTCCACTTT
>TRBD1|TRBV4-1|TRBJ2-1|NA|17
CASSQMGDRAHYNEQFF
TGCGCCAGCAGCCAGATGGGGGACAGAGCCCACTACAATGAGCAGTTCTTC
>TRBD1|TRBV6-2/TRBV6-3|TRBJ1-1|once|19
CASSYHLPGQGARNTEAFF
TGTGCCAGCAGTTACCATCTCCCGGGACAGGGGGCTCGGAACACTGAAGCTTTCTTT
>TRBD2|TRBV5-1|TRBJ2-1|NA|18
CASSLDLAGGLPYNEQFF
TGCGCCAGCAGCTTGGATCTAGCGGGGGGCCTACCCTACAATGAGCAGTTCTTC